This T cell receptor (beta chain) is drawn from a study of CD8 T cells in Susac syndrome. RNA totalling about 0.45 to 1 ug underwent reverse transcription with random hexamers. TCRdb recomputed calls from the immunoSEQ multiplex PCR reads with MiXCR, one row per CDR3 protein. The sample lists some 250,000 distinct CDR3 sequences; about 96% were seen once. V shed 7 bases and J shed 5 bases, with 17 bases lying between them. CDR1 and CDR2 from the germline V gene are SEHNR and FQNEAQ (reference sequence). The CDR3 spans 14 residues. Material: CD4+ T cells from PBMCs. The J gene is TRBJ1-1, the V gene TRBV7-9; D gene unclear. The receptor was isolated from a human donor with Susac syndrome. This chain's CDR3 is CASTSSGSFTEAFF. DNA of the CDR3: TGTGCCAGCACCTCAAGCGGGTCTTTTACTGAAGCTTTCTTT.